The rows below give T cell receptor beta chains drawn from one sample of a study of identical twins. MiXCR was run by TCRdb on the 5' RACE reads, yielding one entry per CDR3 protein. Among approximately 410,000 distinct CDR3 sequences listed, about 18% were seen once. The sequencing sample was made of naive T cells sorted from blood. The origin of the receptors is a man aged 45-65 years in good health. Both conserved end residues are part of each CDR3. D genes are given only for firm matches. Only part of the rows carry a size: once, few, many, or a class if the clone is expanded.

abundance: NA; j_gene: TRBJ2-2; d_gene: NA; v_gene: TRBV12-3/TRBV12-4; len: 12; CDR3aa: CASSRLTGELFF; CDR3nt: TGTGCCAGCAGTCGCTTAACCGGGGAGCTGTTTTTT
abundance: few; j_gene: TRBJ2-7; d_gene: TRBD1; v_gene: TRBV10-3; len: 16; CDR3aa: CAIRQKYGQGAYEQYF; CDR3nt: TGTGCCATCAGACAAAAATATGGACAGGGGGCGTACGAGCAGTACTTC
abundance: few; j_gene: TRBJ2-3; d_gene: NA; v_gene: TRBV12-3/TRBV12-4; len: 14; CDR3aa: CASSLGFGTDTQYF; CDR3nt: TGTGCCAGCAGTTTAGGTTTTGGCACAGATACGCAGTATTTT
abundance: many; j_gene: TRBJ2-7; d_gene: TRBD2; v_gene: TRBV19; len: 13; CDR3aa: CASSMGRGGEQYF; CDR3nt: TGTGCCAGTAGTATGGGTCGGGGGGGCGAGCAGTACTTC
abundance: NA; j_gene: TRBJ1-2; d_gene: TRBD1; v_gene: TRBV19; len: 15; CDR3aa: CASSGGTAGSYGYTF; CDR3nt: TGTGCCAGTAGTGGGGGGACAGCAGGAAGCTATGGCTACACCTTC
abundance: NA; j_gene: TRBJ2-1; d_gene: NA; v_gene: TRBV20-1; len: 14; CDR3aa: CSSRARLSYNEQFF; CDR3nt: TGCAGTTCGAGGGCCCGCCTTAGCTACAATGAGCAGTTCTTC
abundance: NA; j_gene: TRBJ2-7; d_gene: TRBD2; v_gene: TRBV14; len: 15; CDR3aa: CASSQGPAGPYEQYF; CDR3nt: TGTGCCAGCAGCCAAGGGCCAGCGGGACCCTACGAGCAGTACTTC
abundance: many; j_gene: TRBJ1-2; d_gene: NA; v_gene: TRBV10-3; len: 14; CDR3aa: CAISDRKDDYGYTF; CDR3nt: TGTGCCATCAGTGACAGGAAGGATGACTATGGCTACACCTTC
abundance: once; j_gene: TRBJ1-2; d_gene: NA; v_gene: TRBV9; len: 16; CDR3aa: CASSGATGSLFYGYTF; CDR3nt: TGTGCCAGCAGCGGAGCGACAGGATCCCTGTTCTATGGCTACACCTTC
abundance: few; j_gene: TRBJ2-7; d_gene: NA; v_gene: TRBV18; len: 15; CDR3aa: CASSPRGGGANEQYF; CDR3nt: TGTGCCAGCTCACCACGTGGAGGGGGCGCGAACGAGCAGTACTTC
abundance: NA; j_gene: TRBJ2-7; d_gene: TRBD1; v_gene: TRBV12-3/TRBV12-4; len: 13; CDR3aa: CASSATGEGEQYF; CDR3nt: TGTGCCAGCAGTGCTACAGGGGAAGGGGAGCAGTACTTC
abundance: many; j_gene: TRBJ1-6; d_gene: NA; v_gene: TRBV28; len: 17; CDR3aa: CASSLFAGAPYNSPLHF; CDR3nt: TGTGCCAGCAGTTTATTTGCGGGGGCGCCGTATAATTCACCCCTCCACTTT
abundance: NA; j_gene: TRBJ2-1; d_gene: TRBD2; v_gene: TRBV12-3/TRBV12-4; len: 13; CDR3aa: CASSLKREGLRFF; CDR3nt: TGTGCCAGCAGTCTTAAGCGGGAGGGATTACGGTTCTTC
abundance: few; j_gene: TRBJ2-3; d_gene: NA; v_gene: TRBV24-1; len: 15; CDR3aa: CATSLASGNTDTQYF; CDR3nt: TGTGCCACCTCACTTGCGTCAGGGAACACAGATACGCAGTATTTT
abundance: few; j_gene: TRBJ2-1; d_gene: TRBD2; v_gene: TRBV12-3/TRBV12-4; len: 14; CDR3aa: CASNPGGSSNEQFF; CDR3nt: TGTGCCAGCAACCCCGGGGGGAGCAGCAATGAGCAGTTCTTC
abundance: few; j_gene: TRBJ2-1; d_gene: TRBD2; v_gene: TRBV6-2/TRBV6-3; len: 13; CDR3aa: CASSYSTGTSEFF; CDR3nt: TGTGCCAGCAGTTACTCGACCGGGACTAGTGAGTTCTTC
abundance: NA; j_gene: TRBJ2-1; d_gene: NA; v_gene: TRBV5-1; len: 14; CDR3aa: CASSFAQGYNEQFF; CDR3nt: TGCGCCAGCAGCTTTGCACAGGGTTACAATGAGCAGTTCTTC
abundance: NA; j_gene: TRBJ1-5; d_gene: TRBD1; v_gene: TRBV12-3/TRBV12-4; len: 17; CDR3aa: CASSLETGTETNQPQHF; CDR3nt: TGTGCCAGCAGCCTGGAAACCGGGACAGAGACTAATCAGCCCCAGCATTTT
abundance: NA; j_gene: TRBJ2-2; d_gene: NA; v_gene: TRBV24-1; len: 13; CDR3aa: CATRRGGGGELFF; CDR3nt: TGTGCCACACGACGAGGGGGAGGCGGGGAGCTGTTTTTT
abundance: few; j_gene: TRBJ1-2; d_gene: NA; v_gene: TRBV12-3/TRBV12-4; len: 15; CDR3aa: CASSLADQGAYGYTF; CDR3nt: TGTGCCAGCAGTTTAGCGGATCAGGGAGCCTATGGCTACACCTTC
abundance: NA; j_gene: TRBJ2-5; d_gene: TRBD1; v_gene: TRBV29-1; len: 15; CDR3aa: CSVLQGGHVQETQYF; CDR3nt: TGCAGCGTACTACAGGGGGGTCATGTCCAAGAGACCCAGTACTTC
abundance: NA; j_gene: TRBJ2-7; d_gene: NA; v_gene: TRBV20-1; len: 15; CDR3aa: CSARAFSGSSYEQYF; CDR3nt: TGCAGTGCTAGAGCATTTTCCGGAAGCTCCTACGAGCAGTACTTC
abundance: NA; j_gene: TRBJ1-2; d_gene: NA; v_gene: TRBV5-1; len: 16; CDR3aa: CASSSEGEPDYYGYTF; CDR3nt: TGCGCCAGCAGCTCGGAAGGGGAACCAGACTACTATGGCTACACCTTC
abundance: NA; j_gene: TRBJ2-2; d_gene: NA; v_gene: TRBV24-1; len: 17; CDR3aa: CATSDFPLGGNTGGLFF; CDR3nt: TGTGCCACCAGTGATTTCCCCCTCGGAGGGAACACCGGGGGGCTGTTTTTT
abundance: few; j_gene: TRBJ1-4; d_gene: NA; v_gene: TRBV18; len: 19; CDR3aa: CASSPTRGHFVKIHEKLFF; CDR3nt: TGTGCCAGCTCACCCACCAGAGGACACTTCGTTAAGATCCATGAAAAACTGTTTTTT
abundance: NA; j_gene: TRBJ1-5; d_gene: NA; v_gene: TRBV12-3/TRBV12-4; len: 14; CDR3aa: CASSAVYSNQPQHF; CDR3nt: TGTGCCAGCAGCGCAGTTTATAGCAATCAGCCCCAGCATTTT
abundance: many; j_gene: TRBJ1-4; d_gene: NA; v_gene: TRBV27; len: 16; CDR3aa: CASSPRTGSWGEKLFF; CDR3nt: TGTGCCAGCAGTCCCCGTACGGGATCTTGGGGTGAAAAACTGTTTTTT
abundance: NA; j_gene: TRBJ2-1; d_gene: NA; v_gene: TRBV7-8; len: 13; CDR3aa: CASSPTAYNEQFF; CDR3nt: TGTGCCAGCAGCCCTACAGCCTACAATGAGCAGTTCTTC
abundance: many; j_gene: TRBJ2-1; d_gene: TRBD2; v_gene: TRBV24-1; len: 15; CDR3aa: CATSRLAGGYNEQFF; CDR3nt: TGTGCCACCAGCCGGCTAGCGGGAGGATACAATGAGCAGTTCTTC